A few counts support the clone carrying this T cell receptor (beta chain). Each CDR3 protein is one row after TCRdb ran MiXCR on the 5' RACE reads. This table has about 63,000 distinct CDR3 sequences, 16% appearing once. The data belong to a study of T cells of healthy individuals. Germline CDR1 reads MGHRA; CDR2 reads YSYEKL. The CDR3 covers 15 residues. V was cut by 0 bases and J by 3 bases, with 11 bases left in between. The TCR was taken from a human donor in good health. The chain carries TRBV4-1 and TRBJ1-1; D remains unclear. CDR3 loop: CASSQEGKGHTEAFF. The DNA of the CDR3 is TGCGCCAGCAGCCAAGAGGGGAAAGGCCACACTGAAGCTTTCTTT.